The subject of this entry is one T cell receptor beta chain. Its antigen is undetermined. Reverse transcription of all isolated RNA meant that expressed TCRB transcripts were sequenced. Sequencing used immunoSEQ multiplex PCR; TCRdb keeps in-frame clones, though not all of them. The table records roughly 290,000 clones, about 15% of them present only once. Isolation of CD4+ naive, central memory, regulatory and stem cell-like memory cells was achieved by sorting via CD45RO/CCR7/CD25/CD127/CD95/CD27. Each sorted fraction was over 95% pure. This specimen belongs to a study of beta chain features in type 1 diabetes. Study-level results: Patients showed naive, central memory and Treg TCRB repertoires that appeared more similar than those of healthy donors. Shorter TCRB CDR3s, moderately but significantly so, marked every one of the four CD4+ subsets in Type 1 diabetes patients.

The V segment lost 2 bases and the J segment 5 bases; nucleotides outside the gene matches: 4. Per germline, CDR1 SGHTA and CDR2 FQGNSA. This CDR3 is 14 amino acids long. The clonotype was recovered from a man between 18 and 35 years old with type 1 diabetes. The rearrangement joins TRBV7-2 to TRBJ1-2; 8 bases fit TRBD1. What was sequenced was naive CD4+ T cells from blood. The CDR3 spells CASSLSWTGYGYTF. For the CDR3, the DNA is TGTGCCAGCAGCTTAAGTTGGACAGGGTATGGCTACACCTTC.